Presented here are 14 T cell receptor beta chains from one specimen sequenced in a study of T cell changes during pregnancy in multiple sclerosis. TCRdb keeps only in-frame clones here, not all; method: immunoSEQ multiplex PCR. The sample contains about 72,000 clones, 91% of which appear only once. Sequenced material: peripheral blood, taken in the third trimester of pregnancy. These receptors originate from a female donor in good health, enrolled as a control in a pregnancy study.

On this clone itself: Its ends do not fully match the called genes, so a read error is possible. The genes are TRBV11-3 and TRBJ2-2, with 11 bases matching TRBD2. This CDR3 is 14 amino acids long. Germline V lookup: CDR1 SGHNT, CDR2 YENEEA. DNA of the CDR3: TGTGCCAGCAGCTCGGGACTAGCGGTCGGGGGGCTGTTTTTT. Its protein product is CASSSGLAVGGLFF. The complete variable domain, with remaining parts taken from reference TRBV11-3 and TRBJ2-2, reads EAGVVQSPRYKIIEKKQPVAFWCNPISGHNTLYWYLQNLGQGPELLIRYENEEAVDDSQLPKDRFSAERLKGVDSTLKIQPAELGDSAVYLCASSSGLAVGGLFFGEGSRLTVL.

V gene TRBV9 combines with J gene TRBJ2-1; a weak D match, TRBD1 (6 bases). V shed 0 bases and J shed 7 bases, with 8 bases lying between them. This CDR3 comprises 13 residues. The germline gives CDR1 SGDLS, CDR2 YYNGEE. The CDR3 here is CASSVEGTNEQFF. CDR3 nucleotide sequence: TGTGCCAGCAGCGTAGAGGGGACAAATGAGCAGTTCTTC. Full variable domain (missing parts from reference TRBV9 and TRBJ2-1): DSGVTQTPKHLITATGQRVTLRCSPRSGDLSVYWYQQSLDQGLQFLIQYYNGEERAKGNILERFSAQQFPDLHSELNLSSLELGDSALYFCASSVEGTNEQFFGPGTRLTVL.

CDR3: CAWSFRVTRDRGTGELFF. CDR3 DNA: TGTGCCTGGAGTTTTCGGGTAACCCGGGACAGGGGCACCGGGGAGCTGTTTTTT. The rearrangement uses TRBV30 and TRBJ2-2; 10 bases agree with TRBD1. Germline V gene sequence: CDR1 GTSNPN, CDR2 SVGIG (reference sequence). This CDR3 region has 18 residues. Unmatched junction bases numbered 13, after V lost 2 bases and J lost 4 bases.

As DNA, the CDR3 is TGCGCCAGCAGTCAGGGGGCGGGCGCTGAAGCTTTCTTT. This sequence encodes CASSQGAGAEAFF. The chain uses TRBV5-1 and TRBJ1-1, with TRBD1 matching 8 bases. The CDR3 loop spans 13 amino acids. V gave up 5 bases and J gave up 6 bases; unmatched junction bases: 6. Germline CDR1 reads SGHRS; CDR2 reads YFSETQ.

The V call is TRBV18, the J call TRBJ1-1, with D perhaps matching TRBD1 (5 bases). The CDR3 runs to 15 residues. Per the germline V gene, CDR1 is KGHSH and CDR2 is LQKENI. V gave up 9 bases and J gave up 0 bases, with 17 bases separating them. The CDR3: CARLDILGLNTEAFF. Here the CDR3 DNA reads TGTGCCAGGCTTGATATCCTGGGGCTGAACACTGAAGCTTTCTTT.

V is TRBV27 and J is TRBJ2-2; the match to TRBD2 covers 11 bases. Losses at the gene ends were 5 bases for V and 5 bases for J; bases not matched to a gene: 13. Germline V gives CDR1 MNHEY, CDR2 SMNVEV (reference sequence). The CDR3 sequence is 18 residues long. The DNA of the CDR3 is TGTGCCAGCAGTACCCAATTAGCGGGAGGGCCGAGAACCGGGGAGCTGTTTTTT. As protein: CASSTQLAGGPRTGELFF.

This rearrangement joins TRBV7-2 to TRBJ2-1, with 11 positions matching TRBD1. The CDR3 runs 13 residues. J was trimmed by 9 bases and V by 8 bases; bases with no gene match: 6. Germline V gene sequence: CDR1 SGHTA, CDR2 FQGNSA. CDR3 residues: CASGPGTGGEQFF. In nucleotides, the CDR3 is TGTGCCAGCGGTCCCGGGACAGGGGGTGAGCAGTTCTTC.

The V call is TRBV10-3, the J call TRBJ1-5; 9 positions match TRBD1. Germline-derived CDR1 and CDR2 are ENHRY and SYGVKD. The length of the CDR3 is 17 residues. The trim removed 2 bases at V and 1 base at J, leaving 6 bases unmatched. CDR3 amino acids: CAISEAQGAISNQPQHF. As DNA, the CDR3 is TGTGCCATCAGTGAGGCACAGGGGGCGATCAGCAATCAGCCCCAGCATTTT.

The rearrangement joins TRBV28 to TRBJ1-6; D is possibly TRBD1 (5 bases). The CDR3 spans 14 residues. V lost 7 bases to trimming and J lost 6 bases, with 13 bases between them. The germline V gene encodes CDR1 MDHEN and CDR2 SYDVKM. The CDR3 sequence: CASNGGTVNSPLHF. CDR3 sequence (DNA): TGTGCCAGCAACGGAGGGACGGTTAATTCACCCCTCCACTTT.

V gene TRBV7-9 combines with J gene TRBJ2-7; tentative D call: TRBD2 (6 bases). V was shortened by 1 base and J by 3 bases, with 10 bases between the two germline ends. In germline, CDR1 is SEHNR, CDR2 FQNEAQ (reference sequence). The CDR3 covers 14 residues. The CDR3 loop reads CASSLGGTLYEQYF. The CDR3 DNA is TGTGCCAGCAGCTTAGGGGGGACTCTCTACGAGCAGTACTTC.

The gene calls are TRBV19 and TRBJ1-5; 9 nucleotides align to TRBD1. In germline, CDR1 is LNHDA, CDR2 SQIVND (reference sequence). The CDR3 totals 13 residues. The V segment lost 9 bases and the J segment 4 bases; nucleotides outside the gene matches: 4. CDR3 nucleotide sequence: TGTGCCAGCCGGGACAGGGAAAATCAGCCCCAGCATTTT. Translated, it gives CASRDRENQPQHF.

The chain combines TRBV5-6 with TRBJ2-1; 7 nucleotides agree with TRBD2. The CDR3 runs to 14 residues. The germline V gene encodes CDR1 SGHDT and CDR2 YYEEEE. Trimming cost V 3 bases and J 10 bases; bases outside gene matches: 10. The CDR3 loop reads CASSSVGRAGEQFF. The CDR3 DNA is TGTGCCAGCAGCTCGGTTGGCCGAGCGGGGGAGCAGTTCTTC.

The V gene is TRBV4-3, the J gene TRBJ2-3; D is possibly TRBD1 (6 bases). V gave up 1 base and J gave up 2 bases, with 16 bases separating them. The germline gives CDR1 LGHNA, CDR2 YSLEER. The CDR3 covers 17 residues. The CDR3 bases are TGCGCCAGCAGCCAAGGACCTCCGACAGGTTCCACAGATACGCAGTATTTT. Encoded protein: CASSQGPPTGSTDTQYF.

The chain uses TRBV5-1 and TRBJ2-3; 9 bases are shared with TRBD2. The CDR3 loop spans 18 amino acids. Germline-derived CDR1 and CDR2 are SGHRS and YFSETQ. J lost 0 bases, V lost 4 bases, and 12 bases had no gene match. The CDR3 region is CASSPTPTGTSSTDTQYF. Written as DNA, the CDR3 is TGCGCCAGCAGCCCCACCCCAACCGGGACTAGCAGCACAGATACGCAGTATTTT.